Described below is a single TCR beta chain sequence and its context. This sample was included in a study of blood T cell repertoires in COVID-19. Libraries were prepared by immunoSEQ multiplex PCR; TCRdb keeps only in-frame clonotypes and omits some of them. The repertoire holds about 440,000 clones, with about 85% as singletons. The clonotype was recovered from a woman aged 18-30 years with acute COVID-19. The material sequenced was PBMCs or T cells enriched from blood (not recorded which).

CDR3 nucleotides: TGTGCCAGCATAGGGACAGGGGGGGTGAACACTGAAGCTTTCTTT. Its translation is CASIGTGGVNTEAFF. The rearrangement links TRBV28 to TRBJ1-1, with 11 bases fitting TRBD1. After removal of 7 bases from V and 0 bases from J, the junction contained 4 bases not matched to a gene. CDR1 is MDHEN and CDR2 is SYDVKM in the germline V gene. CDR3 length: 15 amino acids. Full variable domain (remainder filled in from reference TRBV28 and TRBJ1-1): DVKVTQSSRYLVKRTGEKVFLECVQDMDHENMFWYRQDPGLGLRLIYFSYDVKMKEKGDIPEGYSVSREKKERFSLILESASTNQTSMYLCASIGTGGVNTEAFFGQGTRLTVV.